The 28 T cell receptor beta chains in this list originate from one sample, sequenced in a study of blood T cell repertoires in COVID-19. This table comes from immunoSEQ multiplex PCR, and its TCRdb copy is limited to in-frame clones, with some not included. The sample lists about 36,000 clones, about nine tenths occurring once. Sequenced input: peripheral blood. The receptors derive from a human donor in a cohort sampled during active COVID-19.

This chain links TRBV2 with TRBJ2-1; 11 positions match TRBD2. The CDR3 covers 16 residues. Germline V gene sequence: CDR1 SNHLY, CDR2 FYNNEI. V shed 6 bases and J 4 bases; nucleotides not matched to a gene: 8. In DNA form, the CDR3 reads TGTGCCAGCAGCCCTAGGACTAGCGGGCCGTACAATGAGCAGTTCTTC. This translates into CASSPRTSGPYNEQFF.

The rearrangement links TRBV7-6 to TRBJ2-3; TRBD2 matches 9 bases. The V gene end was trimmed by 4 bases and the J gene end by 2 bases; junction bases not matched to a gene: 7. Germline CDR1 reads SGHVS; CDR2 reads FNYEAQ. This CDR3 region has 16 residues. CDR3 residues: CASSSNSGGPTDTQYF. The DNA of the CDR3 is TGTGCCAGCAGCTCAAACAGCGGGGGGCCCACAGATACGCAGTATTTT.

The CDR3 sequence is CASSLDASRSYEQYF. The CDR3 nucleotides read TGCGCCAGCAGCTTGGACGCTAGTCGTTCCTACGAGCAGTACTTC. The rearrangement joins TRBV5-1 to TRBJ2-7; D is unresolved. Germline V gene lookup returns CDR1 SGHRS and CDR2 YFSETQ. The germline V and J ends were trimmed by 0 bases and 1 base, with 11 bases remaining between them. The CDR3 covers 15 residues.

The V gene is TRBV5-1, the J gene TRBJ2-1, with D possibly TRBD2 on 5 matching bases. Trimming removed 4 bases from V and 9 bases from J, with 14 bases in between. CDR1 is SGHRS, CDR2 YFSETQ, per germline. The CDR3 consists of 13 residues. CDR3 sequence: CASSLALGGEQFF. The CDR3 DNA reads TGCGCCAGCAGCCTGGCCCTAGGAGGTGAGCAGTTCTTC.

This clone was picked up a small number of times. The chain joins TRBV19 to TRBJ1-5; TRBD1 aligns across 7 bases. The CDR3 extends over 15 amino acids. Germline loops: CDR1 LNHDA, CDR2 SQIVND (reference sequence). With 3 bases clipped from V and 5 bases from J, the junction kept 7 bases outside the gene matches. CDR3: CASSIQTGTYQPQHF. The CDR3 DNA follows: TGTGCCAGTAGTATCCAGACAGGGACCTATCAGCCCCAGCATTTT.

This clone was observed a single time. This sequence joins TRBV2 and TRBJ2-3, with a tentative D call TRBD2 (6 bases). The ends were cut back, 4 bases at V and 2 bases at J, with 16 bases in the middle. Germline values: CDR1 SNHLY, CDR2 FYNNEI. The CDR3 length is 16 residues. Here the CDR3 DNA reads TGTGCCAGCAGTGTGGCGGCAGGGACTTTCACAGATACGCAGTATTTT. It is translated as CASSVAAGTFTDTQYF.

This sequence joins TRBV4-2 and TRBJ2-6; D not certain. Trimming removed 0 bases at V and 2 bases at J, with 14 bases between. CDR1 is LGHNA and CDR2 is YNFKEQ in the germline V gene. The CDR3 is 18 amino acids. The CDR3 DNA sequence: TGTGCCAGCAGCCAAGATTTGGTCCCAGGTCCTGGGGCCAACGTCCTGACTTTC. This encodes CASSQDLVPGPGANVLTF.

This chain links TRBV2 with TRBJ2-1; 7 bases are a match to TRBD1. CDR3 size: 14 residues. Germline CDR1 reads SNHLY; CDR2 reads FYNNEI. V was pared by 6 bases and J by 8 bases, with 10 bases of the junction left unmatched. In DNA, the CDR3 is TGTGCCAGCAGAGAACCTACAGGGGACCATGAGCAGTTCTTC. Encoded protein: CASREPTGDHEQFF.

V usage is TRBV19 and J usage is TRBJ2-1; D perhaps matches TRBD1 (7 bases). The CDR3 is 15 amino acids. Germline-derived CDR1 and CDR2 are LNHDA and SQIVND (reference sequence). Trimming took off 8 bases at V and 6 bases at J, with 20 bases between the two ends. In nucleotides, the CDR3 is TGTGCCAGTGGGGGCAGGGGGGAGGTATCCAATGAGCAGTTCTTC. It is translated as CASGGRGEVSNEQFF.

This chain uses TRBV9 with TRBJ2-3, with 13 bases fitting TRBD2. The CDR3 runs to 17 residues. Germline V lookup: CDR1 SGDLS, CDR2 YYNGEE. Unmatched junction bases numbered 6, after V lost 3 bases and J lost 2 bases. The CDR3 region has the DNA TGTGCCAGCAGCGGAGGACTAGCGGGAGCCCCCACAGATACGCAGTATTTT. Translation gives CASSGGLAGAPTDTQYF.

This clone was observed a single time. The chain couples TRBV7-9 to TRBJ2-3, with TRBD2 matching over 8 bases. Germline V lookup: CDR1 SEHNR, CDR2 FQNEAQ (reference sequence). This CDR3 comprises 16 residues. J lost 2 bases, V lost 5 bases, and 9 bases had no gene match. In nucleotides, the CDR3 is TGTGCCAGCAGCCCCGGAGGTAGCGGGATCACAGATACGCAGTATTTT. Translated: CASSPGGSGITDTQYF. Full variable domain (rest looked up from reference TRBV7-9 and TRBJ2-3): DTGVSQNPRHKITKRGQNVTFRCDPISEHNRLYWYRQTLGQGPEFLTYFQNEAQLEKSRLLSDRFSAERPKGSFSTLEIQRTEQGDSAMYLCASSPGGSGITDTQYFGPGTRLTVL.

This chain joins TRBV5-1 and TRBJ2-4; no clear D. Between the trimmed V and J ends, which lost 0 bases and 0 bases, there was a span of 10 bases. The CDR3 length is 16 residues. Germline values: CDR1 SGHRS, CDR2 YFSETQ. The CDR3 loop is CASSLEARLAKNIQYF. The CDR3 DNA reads TGCGCCAGCAGCTTGGAGGCCAGACTAGCCAAAAACATTCAGTACTTC.

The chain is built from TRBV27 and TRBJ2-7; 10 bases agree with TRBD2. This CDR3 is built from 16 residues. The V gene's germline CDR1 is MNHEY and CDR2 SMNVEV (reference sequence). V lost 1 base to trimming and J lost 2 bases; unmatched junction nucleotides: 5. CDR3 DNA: TGTGCCAGCAGTTTATTTGGAGCGGGAGGGCCCTACGAGCAGTACTTC. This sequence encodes CASSLFGAGGPYEQYF.

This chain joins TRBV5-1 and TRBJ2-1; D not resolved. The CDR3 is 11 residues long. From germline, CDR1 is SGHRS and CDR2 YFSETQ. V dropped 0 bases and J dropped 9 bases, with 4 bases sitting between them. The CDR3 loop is CASSLVREQFF. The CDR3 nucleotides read TGCGCCAGCAGCTTGGTGCGTGAGCAGTTCTTC.

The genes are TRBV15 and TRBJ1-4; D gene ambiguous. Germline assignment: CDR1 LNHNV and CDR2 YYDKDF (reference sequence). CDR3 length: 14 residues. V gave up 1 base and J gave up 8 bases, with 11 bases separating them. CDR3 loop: CATSRGGVEEKLFF. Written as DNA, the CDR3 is TGTGCCACCAGCAGAGGCGGGGTGGAGGAAAAACTGTTTTTT.

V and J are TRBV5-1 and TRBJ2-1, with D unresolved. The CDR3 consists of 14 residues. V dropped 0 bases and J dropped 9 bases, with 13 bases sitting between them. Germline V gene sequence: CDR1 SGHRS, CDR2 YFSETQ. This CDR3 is CASSLGAPGGEQFF. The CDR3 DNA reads TGCGCCAGCAGCTTGGGAGCCCCGGGTGGTGAGCAGTTCTTC.

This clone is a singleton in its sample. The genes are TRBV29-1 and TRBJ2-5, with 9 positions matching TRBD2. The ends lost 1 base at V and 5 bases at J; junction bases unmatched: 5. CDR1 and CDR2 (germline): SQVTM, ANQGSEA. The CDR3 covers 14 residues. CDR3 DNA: TGCAGCGTTGAAGTTAGCGGGGGTGGGGAGACCCAGTACTTC. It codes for CSVEVSGGGETQYF.

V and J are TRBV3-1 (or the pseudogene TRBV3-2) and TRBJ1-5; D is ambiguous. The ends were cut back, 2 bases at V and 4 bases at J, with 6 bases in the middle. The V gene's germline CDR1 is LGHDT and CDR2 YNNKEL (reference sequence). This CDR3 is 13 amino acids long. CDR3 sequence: CASSQSLNQPQHF. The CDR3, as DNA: TGTGCCAGCAGCCAATCCCTAAATCAGCCCCAGCATTTT.

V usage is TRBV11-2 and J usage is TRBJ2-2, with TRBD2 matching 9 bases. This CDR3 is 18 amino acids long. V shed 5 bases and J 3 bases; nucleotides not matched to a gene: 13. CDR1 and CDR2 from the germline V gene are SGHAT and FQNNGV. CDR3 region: CASSPWGEREADTGELFF. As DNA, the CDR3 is TGTGCCAGCAGCCCATGGGGGGAGCGGGAGGCCGACACCGGGGAGCTGTTTTTT.

The CDR3 spells CASRGPFSNQPQHF. In nucleotides, the CDR3 is TGTGCCAGCAGGGGCCCCTTTAGCAATCAGCCCCAGCATTTT. This sequence joins TRBV28 and TRBJ1-5; D gene uncertain. The V gene's germline CDR1 is MDHEN and CDR2 SYDVKM. Between the trimmed V and J ends, which lost 6 bases and 0 bases, there was a span of 9 bases. The CDR3 is 14 amino acids.

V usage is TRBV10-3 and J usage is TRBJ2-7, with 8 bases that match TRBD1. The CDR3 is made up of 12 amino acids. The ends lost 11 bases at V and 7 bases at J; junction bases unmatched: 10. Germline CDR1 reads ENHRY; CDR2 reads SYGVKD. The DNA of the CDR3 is TGTGCCTCAGGGGGCGCACCGGGGGAGCAGTACTTC. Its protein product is CASGGAPGEQYF.

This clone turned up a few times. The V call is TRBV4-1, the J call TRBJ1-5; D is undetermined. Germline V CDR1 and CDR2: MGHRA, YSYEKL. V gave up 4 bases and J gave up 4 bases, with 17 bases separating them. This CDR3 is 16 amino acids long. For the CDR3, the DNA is TGCGCCAGCAGCCGAAGCTTGGCACAGAGTAATCAGCCCCAGCATTTT. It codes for CASSRSLAQSNQPQHF.

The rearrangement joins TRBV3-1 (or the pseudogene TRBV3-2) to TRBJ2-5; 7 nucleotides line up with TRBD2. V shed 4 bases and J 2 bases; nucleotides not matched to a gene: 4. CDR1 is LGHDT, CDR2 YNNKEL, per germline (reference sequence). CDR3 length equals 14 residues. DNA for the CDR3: TGTGCCAGCAGCCTCGCGGGACTACAAGAGACCCAGTACTTC. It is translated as CASSLAGLQETQYF.

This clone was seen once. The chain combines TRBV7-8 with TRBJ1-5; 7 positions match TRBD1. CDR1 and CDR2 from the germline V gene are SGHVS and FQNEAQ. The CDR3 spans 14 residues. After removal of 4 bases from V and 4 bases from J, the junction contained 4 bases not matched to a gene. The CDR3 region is CASSSEGANQPQHF. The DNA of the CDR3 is TGTGCCAGCAGCTCCGAGGGGGCGAATCAGCCCCAGCATTTT.

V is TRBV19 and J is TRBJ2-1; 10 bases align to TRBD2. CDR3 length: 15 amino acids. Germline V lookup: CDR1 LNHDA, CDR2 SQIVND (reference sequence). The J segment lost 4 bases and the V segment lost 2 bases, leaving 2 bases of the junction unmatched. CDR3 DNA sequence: TGTGCCAGTAGTATAAGAGCGGGAGGGTACAATGAGCAGTTCTTC. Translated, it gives CASSIRAGGYNEQFF.

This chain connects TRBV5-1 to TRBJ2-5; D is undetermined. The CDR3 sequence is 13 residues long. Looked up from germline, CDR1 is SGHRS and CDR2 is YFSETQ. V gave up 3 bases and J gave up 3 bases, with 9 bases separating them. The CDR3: CASSSGPEETQYF. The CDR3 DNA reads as TGCGCCAGCAGCTCAGGCCCCGAAGAGACCCAGTACTTC. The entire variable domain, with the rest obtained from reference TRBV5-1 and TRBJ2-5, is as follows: KAGVTQTPRYLIKTRGQQVTLSCSPISGHRSVSWYQQTPGQGLQFLFEYFSETQRNKGNFPGRFSGRQFSNSRSEMNVSTLELGDSALYLCASSSGPEETQYFGPGTRLLVL.

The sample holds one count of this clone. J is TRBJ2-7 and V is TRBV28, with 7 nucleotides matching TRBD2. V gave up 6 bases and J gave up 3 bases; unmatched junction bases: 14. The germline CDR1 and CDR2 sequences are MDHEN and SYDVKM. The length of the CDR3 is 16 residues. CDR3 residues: CASRGGSSGKNYEQYF. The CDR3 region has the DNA TGTGCCAGCAGGGGGGGGTCTAGCGGTAAGAACTACGAGCAGTACTTC.

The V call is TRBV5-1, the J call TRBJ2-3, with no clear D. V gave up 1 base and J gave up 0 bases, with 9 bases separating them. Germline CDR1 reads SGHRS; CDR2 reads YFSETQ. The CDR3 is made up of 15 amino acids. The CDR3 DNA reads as TGCGCCAGCAGCTTGACAGATACTAGCACAGATACGCAGTATTTT. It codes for CASSLTDTSTDTQYF.